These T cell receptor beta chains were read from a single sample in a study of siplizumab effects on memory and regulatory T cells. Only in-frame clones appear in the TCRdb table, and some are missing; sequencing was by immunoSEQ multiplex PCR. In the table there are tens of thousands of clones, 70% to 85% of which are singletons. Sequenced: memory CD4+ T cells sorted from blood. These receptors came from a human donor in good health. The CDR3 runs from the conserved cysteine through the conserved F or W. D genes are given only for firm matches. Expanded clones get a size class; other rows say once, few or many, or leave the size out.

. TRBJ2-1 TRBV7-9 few CASSPVPPNEQFF TGTGCCAGCAGCCCAGTGCCCCCCAATGAGCAGTTCTTC
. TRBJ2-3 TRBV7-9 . CASSARSDTQYF TGTGCCAGCAGTGCCCGATCAGATACGCAGTATTTT
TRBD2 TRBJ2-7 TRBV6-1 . CASRPGLGGYEQYF TGTGCCAGCAGACCGGGACTAGGGGGCTACGAGCAGTACTTC
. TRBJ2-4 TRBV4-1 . CASSQQGDRDIQYF TGCGCCAGCAGCCAACAAGGGGATAGGGACATTCAGTACTTC
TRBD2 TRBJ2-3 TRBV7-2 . CASSSTSGADTQYF TGTGCCAGCAGCTCGACTAGCGGGGCCGATACGCAGTATTTT
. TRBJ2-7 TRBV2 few CASSRPGWNYEQYF TGTGCCAGCAGCCGCCCAGGGTGGAATTACGAGCAGTACTTC
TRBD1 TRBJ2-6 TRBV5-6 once CASIVDRGGANVLTF TGTGCCAGCATAGTAGACAGGGGTGGGGCCAACGTCCTGACTTTC
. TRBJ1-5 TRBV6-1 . CASSEGGRAEWPQHF TGTGCCAGCAGTGAAGGAGGGAGGGCGGAGTGGCCCCAGCATTTT
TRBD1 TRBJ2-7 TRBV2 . CASKSPRDRNSYEQYF TGTGCCAGCAAAAGTCCCCGGGACAGAAACTCCTACGAGCAGTACTTC
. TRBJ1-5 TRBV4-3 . CASSQASGSNQPQHF TGCGCCAGCAGCCAAGCCTCGGGAAGCAATCAGCCCCAGCATTTT
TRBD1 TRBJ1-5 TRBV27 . CASRPGTGANQPQHF TGTGCCAGCAGACCCGGGACAGGGGCAAATCAGCCCCAGCATTTT
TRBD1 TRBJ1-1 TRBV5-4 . CASSPGDSHPGGTEAFF TGTGCCAGCAGCCCGGGGGACAGTCATCCTGGGGGCACTGAAGCTTTCTTT
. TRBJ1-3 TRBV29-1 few CSVERQTTGNTIYF TGCAGCGTTGAACGGCAGACTACTGGAAACACCATATATTTT
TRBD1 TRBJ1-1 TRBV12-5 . CASGLTLTGRGHTEAFF TGTGCTAGTGGTTTGACGTTAACGGGCAGGGGGCACACTGAAGCTTTCTTT
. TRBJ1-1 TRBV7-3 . CASSPLAGMNTEAFF TGTGCCAGCAGCCCCTTGGCTGGAATGAACACTGAAGCTTTCTTT
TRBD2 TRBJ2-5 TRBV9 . CASSEGTSGGAIETQYF TGTGCCAGCAGCGAGGGGACTAGCGGGGGGGCCATAGAGACCCAGTACTTC
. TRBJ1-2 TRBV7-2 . CASSLGPGVNYGYTF TGTGCCAGCAGCTTGGGGCCAGGGGTCAACTATGGCTACACCTTC
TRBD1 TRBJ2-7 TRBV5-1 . CASSPVPPGQGFYEQYF TGCGCCAGCAGCCCGGTCCCGCCGGGACAGGGGTTTTACGAGCAGTACTTC
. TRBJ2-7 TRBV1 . CTSSYLQGVRLYEQYF TGCACCAGCAGCTACCTACAGGGGGTACGACTCTACGAGCAGTACTTC
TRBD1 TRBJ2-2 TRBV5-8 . CASSYTGQFTGELFF TGTGCCAGCAGCTACACGGGACAGTTCACCGGGGAGCTGTTTTTT
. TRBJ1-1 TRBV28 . CASSLRHTEAFF TGTGCCAGCAGTTTACGACACACTGAAGCTTTCTTT
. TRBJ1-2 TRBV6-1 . CASSEPALYGYTF TGTGCCAGCAGTGAACCCGCCCTTTATGGCTACACCTTC
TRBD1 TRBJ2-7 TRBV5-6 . CASSSTTGVSYEQYF TGTGCCAGCAGCTCAACGACAGGGGTCTCCTACGAGCAGTACTTC
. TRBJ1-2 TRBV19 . CASSIRTDYGYTF TGTGCCAGTAGTATCCGGACCGACTATGGCTACACCTTC
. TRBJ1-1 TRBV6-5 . CASRQKGGQNTEAFF TGTGCCAGCAGACAAAAGGGGGGACAAAACACTGAAGCTTTCTTT
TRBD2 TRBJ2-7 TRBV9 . CASSVDPTSGLGEQYF TGTGCCAGCAGCGTAGACCCCACTAGCGGGCTAGGGGAGCAGTACTTC
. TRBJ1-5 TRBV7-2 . CASSLVGGGNQPQHF TGTGCCAGCAGCTTAGTAGGGGGTGGCAATCAGCCCCAGCATTTT
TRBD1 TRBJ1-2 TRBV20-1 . CSARAGAGGAF TGCAGTGCTAGAGCAGGGGCAGGGGGTGCCTTC